This record concerns one T cell receptor (beta chain) sequence. The antigen is undetermined. A far bigger clonotype differs at one base, so this is likely a read error. Other DNA sequences in the sample encode the same CDR3. The CDR3 is 12 amino acids. V gave up 3 bases and J gave up 4 bases, with 3 bases separating them. Germline V CDR1 and CDR2: SGHAT, FQNNGV. This record belongs to a study of shared clonotypes between healthy human individuals. Study as a whole: The study used three CD4 naive, three CD4 memory, two CD8 naive and one CD8 memory plate per donor.

Deep-level assay runs were performed. Only in-frame clones appear in the TCRdb table, and some are missing; sequencing was by immunoSEQ multiplex PCR. Among roughly 1 million clones listed, roughly 80% were seen once. Splitting the CD4+ cells yielded a CD45RA+ naive subset and a CD45RA-negative memory subset. The study, taken as a whole, reports: Generally, estimated richness proved larger in naive subsets than it did in memory subsets.

The V gene is TRBV11-2, the J gene TRBJ2-2; D is unclear. This receptor was taken from a man between 18 and 35 years old in good health. What was sequenced was memory CD4+ T cells sorted from blood. Stated subset: CD45RA-negative fraction. The CDR3 DNA is TGTGCCAGCAGCTTGGGCACCGGGGAGCTGTTTTTT. It yields the protein CASSLGTGELFF.